This TCR beta chain was recorded in a study of tumor and adjacent non-tumor tissue in lung cancer. Study background: There were fewer than 15 adenocarcinoma, a couple of squamous cell carcinoma and 1 small cell lung cancer cases. Aged roughly 31 to 76 years, patients included under 13 men and about 5 women with stage I to III disease.

A word on this clonotype: Antigen: not known.

Study observations and caveats: Significantly higher TCR diversity was found in tumor than normal lung.

Three rounds of nested PCR, following a modified ARM-PCR protocol, produced the TCRbeta library. TCRdb passed the multiplex PCR reads through MiXCR, listing each CDR3 protein once. The sample has tens of thousands of distinct CDR3 sequences; around 71% are singletons. The CDR3 consists of 13 residues. The J segment lost 14 bases and the V segment lost 6 bases, leaving 9 bases of the junction unmatched. The template was RNA from unsorted bulk tissue. Chemotherapy-naive patients with new lung cancer underwent thoracic surgery in China, August–late 2014. V is TRBV12-3 or TRBV12-4 and J is TRBJ2-1, with 11 bases aligning to TRBD2. This TCR came from a man aged 55 to 70 with non-small cell lung cancer. Sequencing was carried out using lung tumor tissue. CDR3 coding DNA: TGTGCCAGCAGGCGGAATAGCGGGAGGGCCGAGTTCTTC. It translates to CASRRNSGRAEFF.